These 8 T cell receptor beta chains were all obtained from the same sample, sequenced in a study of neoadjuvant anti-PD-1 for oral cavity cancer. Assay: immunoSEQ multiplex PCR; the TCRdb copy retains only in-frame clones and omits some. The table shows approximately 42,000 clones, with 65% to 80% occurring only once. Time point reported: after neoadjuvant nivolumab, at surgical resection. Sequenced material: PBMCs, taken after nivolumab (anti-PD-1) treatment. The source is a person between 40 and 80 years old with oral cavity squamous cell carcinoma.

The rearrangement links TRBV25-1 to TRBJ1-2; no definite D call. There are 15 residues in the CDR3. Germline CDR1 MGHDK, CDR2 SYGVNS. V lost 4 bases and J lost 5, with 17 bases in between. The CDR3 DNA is TGTGCCAGCAGTGTAACCGCGTCATGGGTTTATGGCTACACCTTC. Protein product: CASSVTASWVYGYTF.

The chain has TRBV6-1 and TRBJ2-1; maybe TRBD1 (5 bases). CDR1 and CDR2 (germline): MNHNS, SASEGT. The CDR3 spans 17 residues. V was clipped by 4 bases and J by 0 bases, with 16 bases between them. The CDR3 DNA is TGTGCCAGCAGTGGCCTAGGGGCGGCGATCTCCTACAATGAGCAGTTCTTC. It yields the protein CASSGLGAAISYNEQFF.

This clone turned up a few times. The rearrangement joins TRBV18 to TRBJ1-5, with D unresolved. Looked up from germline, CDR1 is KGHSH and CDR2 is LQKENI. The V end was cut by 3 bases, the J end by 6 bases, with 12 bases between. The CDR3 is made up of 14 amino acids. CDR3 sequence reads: CASSPQALGQPQHF. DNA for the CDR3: TGTGCCAGCTCACCGCAGGCGTTAGGTCAGCCCCAGCATTTT.

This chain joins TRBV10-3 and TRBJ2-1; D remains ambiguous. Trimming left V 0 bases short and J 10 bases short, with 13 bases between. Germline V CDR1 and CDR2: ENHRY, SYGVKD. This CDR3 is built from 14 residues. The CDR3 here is CAISESTGTGEQFF. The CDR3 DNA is TGTGCCATCAGTGAGTCGACGGGTACTGGGGAGCAGTTCTTC.

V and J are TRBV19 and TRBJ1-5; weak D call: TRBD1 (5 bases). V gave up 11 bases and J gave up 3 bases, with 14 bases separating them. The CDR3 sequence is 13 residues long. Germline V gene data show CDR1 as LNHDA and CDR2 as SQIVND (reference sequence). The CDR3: CAGAQGSNQPQHF. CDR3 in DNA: TGTGCCGGGGCCCAGGGCTCCAATCAGCCCCAGCATTTT.

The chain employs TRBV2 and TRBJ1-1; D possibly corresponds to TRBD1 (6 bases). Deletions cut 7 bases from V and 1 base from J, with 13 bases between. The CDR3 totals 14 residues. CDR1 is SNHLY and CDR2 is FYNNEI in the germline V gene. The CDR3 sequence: CASKVRGQNTEAFF. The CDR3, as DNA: TGTGCCAGCAAGGTCAGGGGTCAGAACACTGAAGCTTTCTTT.

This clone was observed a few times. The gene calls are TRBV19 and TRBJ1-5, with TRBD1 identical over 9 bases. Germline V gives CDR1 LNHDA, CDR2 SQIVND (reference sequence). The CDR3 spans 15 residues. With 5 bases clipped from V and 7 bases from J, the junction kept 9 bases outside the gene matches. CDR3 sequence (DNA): TGTGCCAGTAGTCCCCGGACAGGGGTAGTGCAGCCCCAGCATTTT. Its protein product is CASSPRTGVVQPQHF.

The CDR3 coding sequence is TGCGCCAGCAGCCTTGGACGGAGAAACACTGAAGCTTTCTTT. Translating gives CASSLGRRNTEAFF. The genes are TRBV10-1 and TRBJ1-1; D gene ambiguous. The CDR3 is made up of 14 amino acids. Germline CDR1 and CDR2: WNHNN and SYGVQD (reference sequence). V lost 6 bases to trimming and J lost 2 bases, with 13 bases between them.